The next 10 T cell receptor beta chains were all read from a single sample in a study of blood T cell repertoires in COVID-19. Assay: immunoSEQ multiplex PCR; the TCRdb copy retains only in-frame clones and omits some. The sample holds approximately 300,000 clones, around nine tenths seen once. The specimen was PBMCs or T cells enriched from blood (not recorded which). These receptors were taken from a woman in her 30s who had been exposed to COVID-19.

This chain uses TRBV24-1 with TRBJ1-2, with TRBD1 matching 8 bases. This CDR3 contains 15 residues. J was trimmed by 4 bases and V by 5 bases; bases with no gene match: 8. From germline, CDR1 is KGHDR and CDR2 SFDVKD. CDR3 bases: TGTGCCACCAGTGGGGGCCTCGGACAGGGCTATGGCTACACCTTC. Amino acids: CATSGGLGQGYGYTF.

This clone is a singleton in its sample. V usage is TRBV19 and J usage is TRBJ2-7; TRBD1 agrees at 10 bases. With V trimmed by 2 bases and J by 5 bases, 6 bases remained unmatched. CDR1 and CDR2 (germline): LNHDA, SQIVND (reference sequence). This CDR3 has 15 residues. CDR3 nucleotides: TGTGCCAGTAGTATAAGGGGACAGGGGTTCGACGAGCAGTACTTC. It codes for CASSIRGQGFDEQYF.

The chain is built from TRBV2 and TRBJ2-7; 10 bases agree with TRBD1. The germline V gene has CDR1 SNHLY and CDR2 FYNNEI. V trimming: 5 bases; J trimming: 5 bases; junction bases outside the gene matches: 6. The CDR3 spans 14 residues. CDR3 sequence reads: CASSRDRGLHEQYF. For the CDR3, the DNA is TGTGCCAGCAGTCGGGACAGGGGTCTCCACGAGCAGTACTTC.

This sequence joins TRBV5-6 and TRBJ2-1, with 11 bases identical to TRBD1. V dropped 4 bases and J dropped 8; count of bases not matched to a gene: 8. The CDR3 length is 15 residues. Looked up from germline, CDR1 is SGHDT and CDR2 is YYEEEE. For the CDR3, the DNA is TGTGCCAGCAGCCTGGACAGGGGGCTTTCGTATGAGCAGTTCTTC. This translates into CASSLDRGLSYEQFF.

This clone was observed a handful of times. V usage is TRBV5-1 and J usage is TRBJ2-7; 10 positions agree with TRBD1. The CDR3 extends over 15 amino acids. CDR1 and CDR2 (germline): SGHRS, YFSETQ. V lost 0 bases and J lost 5; bases outside the gene matches: 5. The CDR3 region is CASSLVPGQGNEQYF. The CDR3 DNA reads as TGCGCCAGCAGCTTGGTCCCGGGACAGGGGAACGAGCAGTACTTC.

This clone was counted a single time. The rearrangement links TRBV4-3 to TRBJ1-6; 7 bases are a match to TRBD1. The V gene's germline CDR1 is LGHNA and CDR2 YSLEER. J was trimmed by 7 bases and V by 0 bases; bases with no gene match: 6. This CDR3 contains 16 residues. In DNA, the CDR3 is TGCGCCAGCAGCCAAGACCACAGGGGCCCAAATTCACCCCTCCACTTT. It encodes CASSQDHRGPNSPLHF.

There are a few counts of this clone. Other DNA sequences in this sample translate to the same CDR3. The chain uses TRBV15 and TRBJ2-3; 8 bases align to TRBD1. V shed 2 bases and J 6 bases; nucleotides not matched to a gene: 4. The CDR3 runs to 14 residues. Germline CDR1 and CDR2: LNHNV and YYDKDF (reference sequence). The CDR3 DNA follows: TGTGCCACCAGCAGACAGGGGGCAGGGGATACGCAGTATTTT. This codes for CATSRQGAGDTQYF. Variable domain in full (rest from reference TRBV15 and TRBJ2-3): DAMVIQNPRYQVTQFGKPVTLSCSQTLNHNVMYWYQQKSSQAPKLLFHYYDKDFNNEADTPDNFQSRRPNTSFCFLDIRSPGLGDTAMYLCATSRQGAGDTQYFGPGTRLTVL.

CDR3 protein: CASSLESSGGVREQFF. CDR3 nucleotide sequence: TGCGCCAGCAGCTTGGAGAGTAGCGGGGGGGTCCGGGAGCAGTTCTTC. This chain connects TRBV5-1 to TRBJ2-1, with 11 bases identical to TRBD2. This CDR3 spans 16 amino acids. V lost 0 bases and J lost 10; bases outside the gene matches: 9. Looked up from germline, CDR1 is SGHRS and CDR2 is YFSETQ.

This chain joins TRBV9 and TRBJ1-1; the D gene is possibly TRBD1 (5 bases). This CDR3 has 13 residues. V was trimmed by 4 bases and J by 6 bases, leaving 13 bases between them. Germline-derived CDR1 and CDR2 are SGDLS and YYNGEE. The CDR3 DNA reads TGTGCCAGCAGCCCCTGGGGCGCGTCTGAAGCTTTCTTT. Its translation: CASSPWGASEAFF.

The rearrangement links TRBV5-1 to TRBJ2-1; D unresolved. The CDR3 runs 15 residues. CDR1 is SGHRS, CDR2 YFSETQ, per germline. The germline V and J ends were trimmed by 0 bases and 0 bases, with 7 bases remaining between them. The CDR3 sequence is CASSLARGSYNEQFF. The CDR3 DNA reads TGCGCCAGCAGCTTGGCCCGAGGCTCCTACAATGAGCAGTTCTTC.